Reported below is one T cell receptor beta chain. Which antigen it targets is not known. No per-base quality is available; no much larger clone lies one base away. The data originate from a study of PD-1 blockade in classical Hodgkin lymphoma (dated by TCRdb to 2020 to 2021). Regarding the complete study: Nivolumab dosing was 3 mg/kg intravenously every 2 weeks, continuing until either disease progression or unacceptable toxicity. The study used TCR beta sequencing and CyTOF to define a peripheral blood immune signature of response to PD-1 blockade in classical Hodgkin lymphoma.

Genomic DNA was extracted with the Qiagen DNeasy kit from unsorted PBMCs and from negatively selected CD4+ and CD8+ fractions. TCR beta CDR3 regions were amplified by immunoSEQ multiplex PCR using primers annealing to V and J segments. A synthetic immune receptor repertoire was used to minimize amplification bias, and any residual bias was removed computationally once sequencing was done. Under the source paper's analysis protocol: Custom Python scripts were used to quantify repertoire diversity as the Shannon entropy index. The unsorted, CD4+ and CD8+ repertoires were each analyzed separately, with the exception of combined analyses, where CD4+ and CD8+ sequences were merged in silico. A clone counted as expanded when the clone's frequency after treatment rose at least 2-fold relative to C1D1, and clones undetected at baseline were given a pseudocount of 0.5. Clones with 0 or 1 copy at C1D1 were defined as singleton clones, while clones with 2 or more copies were defined as non-singleton clones. Clones expanded in unsorted samples were assigned a CD4+, CD8+ or unknown annotation through matching of protein sequences in sorted samples from the same patient. Diversity changes from C1D1 to C4D1 were tested in paired samples using Wilcoxon tests. The source is immuneACCESS, and TCRdb retained only in-frame sequences with V and J called. Part of the clones is not carried over; for the studies checked, unresolved V genes explain less than half of this, and the remainder is unexplained. The V and J calls and clone size were taken over from that table, and D and trimming were inferred from the DNA. Present in this sample are under 100,000 clones, approximately 88% of which were seen just once. About 12% of the sample is held by the ten biggest clonotypes.

Paper-wide results and their limitations: By C4D1, a significant rise was seen in CD4+ TCR diversity but not in CD8+ TCR diversity (p=0.0027 vs p=0.16), and the rise was most apparent among complete responders (p=0.02). Baseline TCR diversity was reported as lower in newly diagnosed patients than in healthy donors, and lower still in relapsed/refractory patients. Trial patients achieving complete response had baseline diversity similar to newly diagnosed patients, whereas partial responders and progressors had significantly lower diversity. The study was limited to a single clinical trial cohort, and causes of repertoire differences, possibly disease activity or prior therapy, remained undefined. Lower diversity was seen in patients whose nivolumab began less than 1 year after ASCT, and these patients were left out of later analyses so that immune reconstitution would not confound the results.

The time point label on this specimen signifies: cycle 1 day 1 (C1D1), immediately before nivolumab initiation. Relapse after autologous stem cell transplantation had occurred in all trial patients, and cohorts A, B and C were distinguished by prior brentuximab vedotin exposure. The trial cohort comprised roughly 50 patients with relapsed/refractory classical Hodgkin lymphoma whose best overall responses were complete response, partial response or progressive disease. Trial patients were treated with single-agent nivolumab in the multi-cohort phase II CheckMate 205 trial. An independent review committee assessed best overall response by applying the 2007 International Working Group response criteria. PBMCs from the trial were collected at three points: immediately before nivolumab initiation (C1D1), and during therapy at cycle 2 day 1 and cycle 4 day 1. Peripheral blood was collected in 8 mL Vacutainer Cell Preparation Tubes, from which PBMCs were isolated by centrifugation and then cryopreserved.

This TCR came from a human donor with classical Hodgkin lymphoma. The sequencing here drew on peripheral blood mononuclear cells (PBMCs), taken at baseline.

The sequence in DNA is TGTGCCAGCAGCGAAGGGCAGAGAAATCAGCCCCAGCATTTT. It encodes CASSEGQRNQPQHF. The rearranged segments are TRBV7-9 and TRBJ1-5, with the D gene uncertain. The germline V gene (reference sequence) yields SEHNR for CDR1 and FQNEAQ for CDR2. V sheds 5 bases and J sheds 4 bases, leaving 12 bases between their ends. From cysteine to phenylalanine, the CDR3 is 14 amino acids long. Only CDR3 DNA remains: 42 bases, in frame from the first base.